This T cell receptor (beta chain) emerged from a study of T cells in localized non-small cell lung cancer. Study-wide findings and caveats: Greater blood T cell density accompanied longer overall survival. The greatest T cell clonality was found in uninvolved adjacent lung (higher than in tumor). Owing to sequencing of a solitary tumor region, heterogeneity cannot be discounted.

The CDR3 length is 15 residues. Looked up from germline, CDR1 is WSHSY and CDR2 is SAAADI. V dropped 6 bases and J dropped 5 bases, with 16 bases sitting between them. Libraries were prepared by immunoSEQ multiplex PCR; TCRdb keeps only in-frame clonotypes and omits some of them. The table has roughly 30,000 clones, about nine tenths seen once. In regard to this clone: Its antigen is not known.

The sequencing here drew on PBMCs, taken before any cancer treatment. The receptor's source is a man aged 40 to 75 with stage II lung adenocarcinoma. The J gene is TRBJ2-2, the V gene TRBV10-2; possibly TRBD1 for D (5 bases). DNA for the CDR3: TGCGCCAGCAGGGAAGGGGCGCTTAGGACCGGGGAGCTGTTTTTT. It translates to CASREGALRTGELFF.